Listed below are T cell receptor beta chains from one sample, sequenced in a study of OX40 agonist ivuxolimab in advanced cancers. The assay was immunoSEQ multiplex PCR, and TCRdb's table has in-frame clones only and misses some. This table holds fewer than 75,000 clones, around 89% found once. The sample here was CD4+ or CD8+ T cells sorted from blood, taken in a trial of the OX40 agonist ivuxolimab. These receptors all come from an adult with an advanced solid tumor such as melanoma, head and neck, liver or kidney cancer. Each CDR3 is given with its conserved first and last residue. The D gene is left open where the match is weak. Expanded clones are given a class, and other clones once, few, many or no size at all.

J gene | V gene | clone size | D gene | CDR3 protein | CDR3 DNA
TRBJ2-5 | TRBV7-8 | once | - | CASSLAPFPETQYF | TGTGCCAGCAGCTTAGCGCCATTTCCAGAGACCCAGTACTTC
TRBJ1-1 | TRBV19 | - | - | CASSIESGLNTEAFF | TGTGCCAGTAGTATAGAATCAGGCTTGAACACTGAAGCTTTCTTT
TRBJ2-7 | TRBV11-2 | - | - | CASSFTTGNYEQYF | TGTGCCAGCAGCTTCACGACAGGAAACTACGAGCAGTACTTC
TRBJ2-2 | TRBV2 | once | TRBD2 | CASSKTGGFTGELFF | TGTGCCAGCAGTAAGACGGGAGGTTTCACCGGGGAGCTGTTTTTT
TRBJ2-7 | TRBV11-2 | - | TRBD2 | CASSSPRTSGRGYEQYF | TGTGCCAGCAGCTCCCCGCGGACTAGCGGGAGAGGTTACGAGCAGTACTTC
TRBJ2-5 | TRBV29-1 | - | - | CSVVPVETQYF | TGCAGCGTTGTTCCGGTGGAGACCCAGTACTTC
TRBJ2-7 | TRBV30 | - | - | CAWSAGRTYEQYF | TGTGCCTGGAGTGCAGGGCGGACCTACGAGCAGTACTTC
TRBJ2-1 | TRBV29-1 | - | - | CSVEVGSLFF | TGCAGCGTTGAAGTGGGTAGCCTGTTCTTC
TRBJ2-1 | TRBV5-1 | - | TRBD2 | CASSLPGLAGGATNEQFF | TGCGCCAGCAGCTTACCGGGACTAGCGGGAGGGGCCACCAATGAGCAGTTCTTC
TRBJ2-7 | TRBV2 | - | TRBD2 | CASNNGRAGEQYF | TGTGCCAGCAACAACGGGAGGGCCGGGGAGCAGTACTTC
TRBJ2-7 | TRBV11-3 | once | - | CASSFSYGEQYF | TGTGCCAGCAGCTTCTCCTATGGCGAGCAGTACTTC
TRBJ1-1 | TRBV5-1 | once | - | CASSAPMNTEAFF | TGCGCCAGCAGCGCACCTATGAACACTGAAGCTTTCTTT
TRBJ1-1 | TRBV5-4 | - | - | CASSQTVNTEAFF | TGTGCCAGCAGCCAGACAGTGAACACTGAAGCTTTCTTT
TRBJ2-7 | TRBV19 | - | - | CASSQRTDTYEQYF | TGTGCCAGTAGTCAGAGGACCGATACCTACGAGCAGTACTTC
TRBJ2-7 | TRBV11-1 | - | - | CVSSDGPIMDEQYF | TGTGTCAGCTCCGATGGCCCTATCATGGACGAGCAGTACTTC
TRBJ2-3 | TRBV2 | once | - | CASLTVLSTDTQYF | TGTGCCAGCCTGACAGTACTAAGCACAGATACGCAGTATTTT
TRBJ2-3 | TRBV11-2 | once | - | CASSLGDTQYF | TGTGCCAGCAGCTTAGGTGATACGCAGTATTTT
TRBJ1-2 | TRBV29-1 | - | - | CSVELNYGYTF | TGCAGCGTTGAGCTTAACTATGGCTACACCTTC
TRBJ2-2 | TRBV19 | few | TRBD2 | CASSELAGGPGELFF | TGTGCCAGTAGCGAACTAGCGGGAGGACCCGGGGAGCTGTTTTTT
TRBJ1-2 | TRBV5-1 | - | - | CASSPWTVMGNYGYTF | TGCGCCAGCAGCCCCTGGACAGTGATGGGTAACTATGGCTACACCTTC
TRBJ2-3 | TRBV5-1 | - | - | CASSFGEDTQYF | TGCGCCAGCAGCTTTGGCGAAGATACGCAGTATTTT
TRBJ2-7 | TRBV4-1 | - | - | CASSQHQAEDEQYF | TGCGCCAGCAGCCAACACCAGGCCGAGGACGAGCAGTACTTC
TRBJ1-5 | TRBV19 | - | TRBD1 | CASRGKRGQRQPQHF | TGTGCCAGTAGGGGGAAAAGGGGGCAGAGGCAGCCCCAGCATTTT
TRBJ1-4 | TRBV6-1 | - | - | CASIADLGREKLFF | TGTGCCAGCATCGCAGACTTAGGAAGAGAAAAACTGTTTTTT
TRBJ1-2 | TRBV18 | - | TRBD1 | CASSPRRDRADGYTF | TGTGCCAGCTCACCACGTAGAGACAGGGCGGACGGCTACACCTTC
TRBJ1-1 | TRBV2 | - | - | CASSRSNTEAFF | TGTGCCAGCAGCAGATCCAACACTGAAGCTTTCTTT
TRBJ2-7 | TRBV18 | once | TRBD2 | CASSPLSRRERHEQYF | TGTGCCAGCTCACCACTGTCAAGGCGGGAGAGACACGAGCAGTACTTC
TRBJ1-3 | TRBV30 | - | - | CAWRGIRDSGNTIYF | TGTGCCTGGAGGGGGATCAGGGACTCTGGAAACACCATATATTTT
TRBJ2-7 | TRBV2 | - | - | CASSRRQASSSYEQYF | TGTGCCAGCAGTAGGCGGCAAGCGTCGAGCTCCTACGAGCAGTACTTC
TRBJ1-5 | TRBV7-6 | once | - | CASSLASGDSNQPQHF | TGTGCCAGCAGCTTAGCATCCGGGGATAGCAATCAGCCCCAGCATTTT
TRBJ2-1 | TRBV6-1 | - | - | CASRGGDSYNEQFF | TGTGCCAGCAGGGGCGGGGATTCCTACAATGAGCAGTTCTTC
TRBJ2-5 | TRBV7-7 | - | - | CASSLARDPAETQYF | TGTGCTAGCAGCTTAGCCCGGGATCCGGCGGAGACCCAGTACTTC
TRBJ1-2 | TRBV20-1 | - | - | CSARGWEGYTF | TGCAGTGCTCGCGGATGGGAGGGCTACACCTTC
TRBJ2-5 | TRBV5-1 | - | - | CASNLDPARAQYF | TGCGCCAGCAACCTCGACCCAGCCAGGGCCCAGTACTTC
TRBJ2-3 | TRBV9 | - | TRBD2 | CASSSRGGTSTDTQYF | TGTGCCAGCAGCTCCCGGGGGGGGACCAGCACAGATACGCAGTATTTT
TRBJ2-7 | TRBV2 | - | TRBD1 | CASNGQGKGYEQYF | TGTGCCAGCAATGGACAGGGGAAGGGCTACGAGCAGTACTTC
TRBJ2-2 | TRBV20-1 | - | - | CSARGPGELFF | TGCAGTGCTAGGGGGCCCGGGGAGCTGTTTTTT
TRBJ2-7 | TRBV11-2 | - | TRBD1 | CASSLSSGGRDEQYF | TGTGCCAGCAGCTTAAGTTCAGGGGGCAGGGACGAGCAGTACTTC
TRBJ2-1 | TRBV5-1 | - | - | CASSLVSGYNEQFF | TGCGCCAGCAGCTTGGTATCAGGCTACAATGAGCAGTTCTTC
TRBJ2-1 | TRBV19 | once | TRBD1 | CASSPRDSSSYNEQFF | TGTGCCAGTAGTCCCCGGGACAGCTCCTCCTACAATGAGCAGTTCTTC
TRBJ2-7 | TRBV6-5 | few | TRBD2 | CASSYLERERYEQYF | TGTGCCAGCAGTTACCTTGAGCGGGAGAGGTACGAGCAGTACTTC
TRBJ2-1 | TRBV4-1 | few | - | CASSQDFAPAEQFF | TGCGCCAGCAGCCAAGATTTCGCGCCGGCTGAGCAGTTCTTC
TRBJ2-6 | TRBV2 | few | - | CASCRINSGANVLTF | TGTGCCAGCTGTAGGATAAACTCTGGGGCCAACGTCCTGACTTTC
TRBJ2-1 | TRBV29-1 | - | TRBD2 | CSVEAPAGGYHEQFF | TGCAGCGTTGAAGCTCCAGCGGGAGGCTACCATGAGCAGTTCTTC
TRBJ1-1 | TRBV28 | - | - | CASTMEGNTEAFF | TGTGCCAGCACCATGGAGGGGAACACTGAAGCTTTCTTT
TRBJ1-5 | TRBV18 | few | - | CASSPGSSNQPQHF | TGTGCCAGCTCACCAGGCAGTAGCAATCAGCCCCAGCATTTT
TRBJ2-1 | TRBV11-3 | - | TRBD2 | CASSLGPGWQRERNEQFF | TGTGCCAGCAGCTTAGGCCCAGGTTGGCAGCGGGAGAGGAATGAGCAGTTCTTC
TRBJ1-5 | TRBV2 | - | - | CASSAGTLSNQPQHF | TGTGCCAGCAGTGCCGGGACACTTAGCAATCAGCCCCAGCATTTT
TRBJ2-1 | TRBV11-3 | - | TRBD2 | CASSSGRAREQFF | TGTGCCAGCAGCTCAGGGAGGGCCCGGGAGCAGTTCTTC
TRBJ2-1 | TRBV30 | - | - | CAWSAGVNRNEQFF | TGTGCCTGGAGTGCGGGGGTCAATCGCAATGAGCAGTTCTTC
TRBJ1-1 | TRBV28 | - | - | CASSLLTNTEAFF | TGTGCCAGCAGTTTATTAACGAACACTGAAGCTTTCTTT
TRBJ2-1 | TRBV5-6 | - | - | CASSSGTINEQFF | TGTGCCAGCAGCTCGGGGACGATCAATGAGCAGTTCTTC
TRBJ2-5 | TRBV5-6 | once | - | CASSLAGFGETQYF | TGTGCCAGCAGCTTGGCGGGTTTTGGCGAGACCCAGTACTTC
TRBJ1-4 | TRBV19 | - | - | CASRTHSDTEKLFF | TGTGCCAGCCGTACCCATAGCGATACGGAAAAACTGTTTTTT
TRBJ1-4 | TRBV19 | - | - | CASSEKARIGKLFF | TGTGCCAGTAGTGAGAAGGCCCGAATCGGAAAACTGTTTTTT
TRBJ2-7 | TRBV5-6 | once | TRBD1 | CASSLGGGDSYEQYF | TGTGCCAGCAGCTTGGGAGGGGGCGATTCCTACGAGCAGTACTTC
TRBJ1-2 | TRBV28 | - | TRBD1 | CASMAGGEYGYTF | TGTGCCAGCATGGCAGGGGGCGAGTATGGCTACACCTTC